The subject of this entry is one T cell receptor beta chain. Its antigen is currently not known. The input lacks base qualities; no much larger clone sits a single base away. The data originate from a study of T cell repertoires in cytomegalovirus infection (dated by TCRdb to between 2017 and 2020). Context from the whole study: Donor HLA type was relevant to the analysis, as public TCR beta signatures indicated carriage of CMV infection together with the matching HLA type. Beyond this particular receptor, the publication reports: The ex vivo response was dominated by HLA-C-restricted CMV-specific TCR beta clonotypes, which also provided the single most frequent clonotype in two of eight donors. Cumulative frequency of public TCR beta family members discriminated carriers of CMV infection plus the relevant HLA type in this cohort and an independent roughly 320-donor cohort.

According to the germline V gene, CDR1 reads SGHTA and CDR2 reads FQGTGA. Inclusive of the bounding cysteine and phenylalanine, the CDR3 is 14 residues long. The read is trimmed to its CDR3 DNA, 42 bases read in frame from base 1. The junction shows trimming of 5 bases on V and 4 bases on J, plus 15 bases between the germline ends. TCRdb lists the instrument as Illumina HiSeq 1500. Using fastp at Q25 and MiXCR, TCRdb reprocessed the public reads and kept productive beta chains. Every distinct CDR3 protein forms one entry, paired with its most common genes and DNA. In this sample the table shows 150,000 to 200,000 distinct CDR3 sequences, approximately 19% of which occur a single time. Less than 3% of the sample is in the top ten clones.

This clonotype was sampled from a human donor in good health (CMV status not recorded). Some clones in this sample may be carry-over from other donors' samples. This chain is built from TRBV7-3 and TRBJ2-7; the best D guess is TRBD1, with 7 bases matching. Sequencing was performed on PBMCs. The nucleotide sequence reads as follows: TGTGCCAGCAGCAATGGAGGGGGACAGTACGAGCAGTACTTC. This yields the protein CASSNGGGQYEQYF. The entire variable domain, with the stretches around the CDR3 drawn from the reference TRBV7-3 and TRBJ2-7 proteins, is GAGVSQTPSNKVTEKGKYVELRCDPISGHTALYWYRQSLGQGPEFLIYFQGTGAADDSGLPNDRFFAVRPEGSVSTLKIQRTERGDSAVYLCASSNGGGQYEQYFGPGTRLTVT.